This TCR beta chain derives from a study of control samples from healthy donors and cancer patients. Assay: immunoSEQ multiplex PCR; the TCRdb copy retains only in-frame clones and omits some. Of 100,000 to 150,000 clones listed, roughly 92% are singletons. With 2 bases clipped from V and 2 bases from J, the junction kept 8 bases outside the gene matches. Germline CDR1 is MNHEY and CDR2 is SVGAGI. The CDR3 contains 16 residues. V and J are TRBV6-5 and TRBJ1-2; 7 bases are a match to TRBD1. The specimen was PBMCs. This receptor was taken from a man at least 80 years old with head and neck cancer. The DNA of the CDR3 is TGTGCCAGCAGTTACGCTACCGGGACAGCAAACTATGGCTACACCTTC. Translated, it gives CASSYATGTANYGYTF.